The T cell receptor (beta chain) under discussion was sequenced for a study of cytomegalovirus exposure and HLA in healthy donors. PCR was performed using 60 Vbeta and 13 Jbeta primers. Clones were read by immunoSEQ multiplex PCR, and TCRdb kept only the in-frame ones, dropping some. Of about 150,000 clones listed, approximately 60% are singletons. To note about this clone: Its antigen is currently unknown.

Study findings and constraints: Accurate prediction of most subjects' HLA-A and HLA-B alleles from TCR beta sequences was reported. Exclusion as indistinguishable affected some V segments, including TRBV6-2 and TRBV6-3.

V shed 1 base and J 4 bases; nucleotides not matched to a gene: 2. Germline CDR1 reads LGHNA; CDR2 reads YSLEER. The CDR3 is 14 amino acids. V and J are TRBV4-3 and TRBJ2-3; 7 nucleotides agree with TRBD2. What was sequenced was PBMCs. The sequence derives from a woman aged 55-70 years in good health and CMV-seropositive. The CDR3 sequence: CASSQVLASDTQYF. DNA for the CDR3: TGCGCCAGCAGCCAAGTACTAGCGTCAGATACGCAGTATTTT.